This T cell receptor (beta chain) was identified during a study of cytomegalovirus exposure and HLA in healthy donors. Study results and limitations: Of the V segments, some could not be distinguished, including TRBV6-2 and TRBV6-3, and were excluded. Rare sequences made up most TCRs, while some public TCRs were found in many donors.

V shed 0 bases and J 0 bases; nucleotides not matched to a gene: 4. This CDR3 has 18 amino acids. Germline V gene lookup returns CDR1 KGHSH and CDR2 LQKENI. The PCR had 60 Vbeta and 13 Jbeta primers. Method: immunoSEQ multiplex PCR; TCRdb's copy keeps in-frame clones and lacks some. In the table there are some 40,000 clones, about 60% of which are singletons. Note on this clone: Its specificity is unknown.

The sequenced sample consisted of PBMCs. This chain links TRBV18 with TRBJ2-6; 8 positions match TRBD1. This receptor was obtained from a man between 60 and 75 years old in good health and CMV-seropositive. CDR3 sequence reads: CASSPPGQESSGANVLTF. For the CDR3, the DNA is TGTGCCAGCTCACCACCGGGACAGGAGAGCTCTGGGGCCAACGTCCTGACTTTC.